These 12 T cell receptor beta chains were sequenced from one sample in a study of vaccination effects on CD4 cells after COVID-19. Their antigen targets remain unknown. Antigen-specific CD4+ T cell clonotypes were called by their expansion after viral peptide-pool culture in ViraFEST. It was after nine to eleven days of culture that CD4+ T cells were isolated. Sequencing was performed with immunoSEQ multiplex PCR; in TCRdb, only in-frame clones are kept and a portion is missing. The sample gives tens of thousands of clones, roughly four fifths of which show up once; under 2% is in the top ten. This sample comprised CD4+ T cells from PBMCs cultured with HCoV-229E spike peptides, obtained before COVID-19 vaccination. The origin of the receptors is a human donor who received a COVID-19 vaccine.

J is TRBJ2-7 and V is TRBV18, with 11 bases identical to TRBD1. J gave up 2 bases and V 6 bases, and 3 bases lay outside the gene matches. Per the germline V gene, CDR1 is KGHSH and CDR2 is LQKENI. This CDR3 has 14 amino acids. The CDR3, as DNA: TGTGCCAGCTCGGGACAGGGGGGCGCCTACGAGCAGTACGTC. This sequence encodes CASSGQGGAYEQYV.

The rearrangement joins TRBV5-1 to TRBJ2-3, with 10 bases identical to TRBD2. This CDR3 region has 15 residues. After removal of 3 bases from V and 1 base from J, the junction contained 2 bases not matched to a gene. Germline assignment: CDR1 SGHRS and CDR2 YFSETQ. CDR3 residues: CASSWGTSGTDTQYF. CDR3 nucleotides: TGCGCCAGCAGCTGGGGGACTAGCGGCACAGATACGCAGTATTTT.

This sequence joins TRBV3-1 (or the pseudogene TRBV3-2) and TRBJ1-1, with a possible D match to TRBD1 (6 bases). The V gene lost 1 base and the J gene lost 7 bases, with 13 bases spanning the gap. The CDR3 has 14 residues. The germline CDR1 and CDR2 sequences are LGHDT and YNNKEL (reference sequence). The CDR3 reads CASSQAGTFFEAFF. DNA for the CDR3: TGTGCCAGCAGCCAAGCCGGGACATTTTTTGAAGCTTTCTTT.

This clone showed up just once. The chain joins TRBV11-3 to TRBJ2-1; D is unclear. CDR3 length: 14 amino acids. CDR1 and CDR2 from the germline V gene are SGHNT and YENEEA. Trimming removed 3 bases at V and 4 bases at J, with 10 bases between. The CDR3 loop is CASSLGGSYNEQFF. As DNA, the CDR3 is TGTGCCAGCAGCTTGGGTGGTTCATACAATGAGCAGTTCTTC. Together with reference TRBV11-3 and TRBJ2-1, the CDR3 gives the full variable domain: EAGVVQSPRYKIIEKKQPVAFWCNPISGHNTLYWYLQNLGQGPELLIRYENEEAVDDSQLPKDRFSAERLKGVDSTLKIQPAELGDSAVYLCASSLGGSYNEQFFGPGTRLTVL.

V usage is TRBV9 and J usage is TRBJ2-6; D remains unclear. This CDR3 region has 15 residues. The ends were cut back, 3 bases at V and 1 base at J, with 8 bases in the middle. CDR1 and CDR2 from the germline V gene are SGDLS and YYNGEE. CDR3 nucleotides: TGTGCCAGCAGCGGATTTTTTTCTGGGGCCAACGTCCTGACTTTC. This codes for CASSGFFSGANVLTF.

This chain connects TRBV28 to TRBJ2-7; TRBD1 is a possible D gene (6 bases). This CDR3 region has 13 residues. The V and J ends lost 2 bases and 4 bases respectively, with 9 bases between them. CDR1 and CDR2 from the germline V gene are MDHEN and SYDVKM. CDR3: CASSLRGMYEQYV. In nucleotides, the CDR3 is TGTGCCAGCAGTTTAAGGGGGATGTACGAGCAGTACGTC.

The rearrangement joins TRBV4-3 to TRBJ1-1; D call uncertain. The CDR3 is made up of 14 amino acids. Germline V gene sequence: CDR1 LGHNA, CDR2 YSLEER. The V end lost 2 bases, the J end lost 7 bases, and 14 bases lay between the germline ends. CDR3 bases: TGCGCCAGCAGCCAAAGAATTCCAGAGGGTGAAGCTTTCTTT. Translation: CASSQRIPEGEAFF.

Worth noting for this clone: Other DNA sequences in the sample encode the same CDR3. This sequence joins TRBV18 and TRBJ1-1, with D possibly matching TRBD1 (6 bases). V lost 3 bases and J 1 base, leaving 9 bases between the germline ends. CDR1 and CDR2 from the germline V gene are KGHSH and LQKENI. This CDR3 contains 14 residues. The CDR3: CASSPQGPNTEAFF. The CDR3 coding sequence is TGTGCCAGCTCACCTCAGGGGCCGAACACTGAAGCTTTCTTT.

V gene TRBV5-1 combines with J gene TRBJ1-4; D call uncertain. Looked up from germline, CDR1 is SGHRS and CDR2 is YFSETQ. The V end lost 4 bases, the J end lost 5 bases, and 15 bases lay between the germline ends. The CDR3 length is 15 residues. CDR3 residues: CASSKTDGTNEKLFF. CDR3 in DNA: TGCGCCAGCAGCAAAACGGACGGCACGAATGAAAAACTGTTTTTT.

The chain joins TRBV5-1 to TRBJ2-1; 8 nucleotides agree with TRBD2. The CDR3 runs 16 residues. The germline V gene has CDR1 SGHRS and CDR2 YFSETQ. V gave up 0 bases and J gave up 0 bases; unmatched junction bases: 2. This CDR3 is CASSLERGSSYNEQFF. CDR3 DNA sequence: TGCGCCAGCAGCTTGGAGCGGGGGAGCTCCTACAATGAGCAGTTCTTC. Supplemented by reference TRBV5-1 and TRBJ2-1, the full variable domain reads KAGVTQTPRYLIKTRGQQVTLSCSPISGHRSVSWYQQTPGQGLQFLFEYFSETQRNKGNFPGRFSGRQFSNSRSEMNVSTLELGDSALYLCASSLERGSSYNEQFFGPGTRLTVL.

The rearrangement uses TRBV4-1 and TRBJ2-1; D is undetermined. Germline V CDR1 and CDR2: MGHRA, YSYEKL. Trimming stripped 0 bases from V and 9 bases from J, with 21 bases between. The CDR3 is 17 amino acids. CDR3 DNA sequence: TGCGCCAGCAGCCAAGATTCCGGTGGGTTCCCGGATCGTGAGCAGTTCTTC. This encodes CASSQDSGGFPDREQFF.

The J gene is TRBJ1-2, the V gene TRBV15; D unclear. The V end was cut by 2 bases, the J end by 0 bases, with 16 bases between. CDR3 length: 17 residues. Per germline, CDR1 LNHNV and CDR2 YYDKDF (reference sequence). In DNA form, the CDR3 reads TGTGCCACCAGCAGAAGACCCGTACACAGAGCTAACTATGGCTACACCTTC. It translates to CATSRRPVHRANYGYTF.